One and the same sample provided the 13 T cell receptor beta chains below, sequenced in a study of T cell responses to AZD1222 COVID-19 vaccine. Produced via immunoSEQ multiplex PCR; TCRdb's table is partial and in-frame only. The profile covers under 60,000 clones, with under 90% appearing a single time and roughly a tenth taken by the ten largest. The specimen was peripheral blood, collected on day 0 of AZD1222 vaccination. These receptors all come from an adult in good health.

The CDR3 here is CASSQRGSAPLNTEAFF. The CDR3 region has the DNA TGTGCCAGCAGCCAACGGGGGTCCGCCCCCTTGAACACTGAAGCTTTCTTT. The rearrangement uses TRBV3-1 (or the pseudogene TRBV3-2) and TRBJ1-1; D may be TRBD1 (5 bases). The CDR3 extends over 17 amino acids. In germline, CDR1 is LGHDT, CDR2 YNNKEL (reference sequence). The V gene lost 2 bases and the J gene lost 0 bases, with 16 bases spanning the gap.

This clone was seen a single time. The chain is built from TRBV24-1 and TRBJ2-3; D remains unclear. There are 12 residues in the CDR3. Trimming shortened V by 4 bases and J by 5 bases, and 6 bases separated the two germline ends. CDR1 is KGHDR and CDR2 is SFDVKD in the germline V gene. CDR3 protein: CATSERGDTQYF. The CDR3 DNA reads as TGTGCCACCAGTGAAAGAGGAGATACGCAGTATTTT.

This clone was recorded only once. The chain employs TRBV7-9 and TRBJ1-1; weak D call: TRBD1 (6 bases). The CDR3 has 15 residues. Per the germline V gene, CDR1 is SEHNR and CDR2 is FQNEAQ (reference sequence). V shed 2 bases and J shed 3 bases, with 13 bases lying between them. The CDR3 spells CASSLRQVRDTEAFF. CDR3 DNA sequence: TGTGCCAGCAGCTTACGACAGGTGCGGGACACTGAAGCTTTCTTT.

The chain combines TRBV6-6 with TRBJ2-7; no reliable D call. Germline V lookup: CDR1 MNHNY, CDR2 SVGAGI (reference sequence). Deletions cut 5 bases from V and 4 bases from J, with 6 bases between. CDR3 size: 11 residues. CDR3 protein: CASSTLYEQYF. In nucleotides, the CDR3 is TGTGCCAGCAGTACGCTGTACGAGCAGTACTTC.

This clone showed up just once. The gene calls are TRBV5-6 and TRBJ2-7, with D unclear. V lost 4 bases, J lost 7 bases, and 15 bases lay in between. This CDR3 contains 13 residues. Germline V gives CDR1 SGHDT, CDR2 YYEEEE. The CDR3 loop reads CASSAVRPREQYF. For the CDR3, the DNA is TGTGCCAGCAGCGCGGTCCGGCCCAGAGAGCAGTACTTC.

This clone has only one observation. This chain uses TRBV15 with TRBJ2-2, with TRBD2 matching over 14 bases. The trim removed 6 bases at V and 6 bases at J, leaving 6 bases unmatched. Germline V gene sequence: CDR1 LNHNV, CDR2 YYDKDF (reference sequence). This CDR3 comprises 16 residues. CDR3 loop: CATSPGTSGRAGELFF. As DNA, the CDR3 is TGTGCCACCAGTCCCGGGACTAGCGGGAGAGCCGGGGAGCTGTTTTTT.

The chain is built from TRBV15 and TRBJ1-4; D is unclear. The CDR3 has 14 amino acids. Per the germline V gene, CDR1 is LNHNV and CDR2 is YYDKDF (reference sequence). V shed 4 bases and J shed 8 bases, with 14 bases lying between them. CDR3 protein: CATSKTRALEKLFF. The CDR3 DNA is TGTGCCACCAGCAAAACTAGGGCACTGGAAAAACTGTTTTTT.

V usage is TRBV23-1 and J usage is TRBJ1-2; 9 bases are shared with TRBD1. TRBV23-1 is given ORF status, its function remaining uncertain. This CDR3 is built from 17 residues. Germline trimming cut 3 bases from V and 4 bases from J; bases unmatched to any gene: 12. CDR3: CASSHARQGEVGYGYTF. The CDR3 DNA sequence: TGCGCCAGCAGTCACGCTCGACAGGGGGAAGTAGGCTATGGCTACACCTTC.

The chain recombines TRBV6-5 with TRBJ1-1; D unresolved. V gave up 0 bases and J gave up 4 bases, with 12 bases separating them. CDR1 and CDR2 (germline): MNHEY, SVGAGI. This CDR3 spans 15 amino acids. This CDR3 reads CASSYSGIQPTEAFF. The CDR3 bases are TGTGCCAGCAGTTACTCGGGGATCCAACCCACTGAAGCTTTCTTT.

The chain uses TRBV10-1 and TRBJ2-7; either TRBD1 or TRBD2 may fit D (5 bases each). The CDR3 is 11 residues long. Trimming pared 8 bases from V and 4 bases from J, leaving 9 bases between. The V gene's germline CDR1 is WNHNN and CDR2 SYGVQD (reference sequence). The CDR3 here is CASGDGYEQYF. The CDR3 nucleotides are TGCGCCAGCGGGGACGGGTACGAGCAGTACTTC.

This clone was seen more than once but under ten times. The chain employs TRBV30 and TRBJ1-6; TRBD1 agrees at 10 bases. The CDR3 is made up of 16 amino acids. From germline, CDR1 is GTSNPN and CDR2 SVGIG (reference sequence). V trimming: 0 bases; J trimming: 9 bases; junction bases outside the gene matches: 8. The CDR3 sequence is CAWSVLWGQGSSPLHF. The CDR3 bases are TGTGCCTGGAGTGTACTCTGGGGACAGGGGTCTTCACCCCTCCACTTT.

The V call is TRBV6-5, the J call TRBJ1-4; D is undetermined. With 0 bases removed from V and 8 bases from J, the gap between germline ends came to 13 bases. CDR3 size: 15 residues. Germline V gene data show CDR1 as MNHEY and CDR2 as SVGAGI. The CDR3 here is CASSYSSGPYEKLFF. CDR3 sequence (DNA): TGTGCCAGCAGTTACTCATCGGGTCCATACGAAAAACTGTTTTTT.

The V call is TRBV18, the J call TRBJ1-1; 9 positions agree with TRBD1. CDR3 length: 15 residues. CDR1 and CDR2 from the germline V gene are KGHSH and LQKENI. After removal of 3 bases from V and 1 base from J, the junction contained 3 bases not matched to a gene. For the CDR3, the DNA is TGTGCCAGCTCACCGGGACAGGGAACGAACACTGAAGCTTTCTTT. This sequence encodes CASSPGQGTNTEAFF. Full variable domain (missing parts from reference TRBV18 and TRBJ1-1): NAGVMQNPRHLVRRRGQEARLRCSPMKGHSHVYWYRQLPEEGLKFMVYLQKENIIDESGMPKERFSAEFPKEGPSILRIQQVVRGDSAAYFCASSPGQGTNTEAFFGQGTRLTVV.